This record looks at one TCR beta chain sequence and its context. This entry comes from a study of T cells in Graves' hyperthyroidism and ophthalmopathy. CDR1 is SGHTA and CDR2 is FQGTGA in the germline V gene. The CDR3 covers 15 residues. V was cut by 2 bases and J by 6 bases, with 16 bases left in between. Reasons for excluding patients were uncontrolled infection, other autoimmune disease, pregnancy or lactation. TCR beta CDR3 region amplification was performed from RNA transcripts. The HTBI primer set served for first-round RT-PCR of the TCR CDR3. TCRdb analysed the multiplex PCR reads with MiXCR anew, one entry per CDR3 protein. The table shows some 350,000 distinct CDR3 sequences, with roughly 25% occurring only once.

This chain connects TRBV7-3 to TRBJ1-1; D is unresolved. This receptor was taken from a man aged 50-60 years with Graves' hyperthyroidism. The material sequenced was blood. CDR3 bases: TGTGCCAGCAGCTTATCGGAGTCCCTAACCTCTGAAGCTTTCTTT. Protein product: CASSLSESLTSEAFF.